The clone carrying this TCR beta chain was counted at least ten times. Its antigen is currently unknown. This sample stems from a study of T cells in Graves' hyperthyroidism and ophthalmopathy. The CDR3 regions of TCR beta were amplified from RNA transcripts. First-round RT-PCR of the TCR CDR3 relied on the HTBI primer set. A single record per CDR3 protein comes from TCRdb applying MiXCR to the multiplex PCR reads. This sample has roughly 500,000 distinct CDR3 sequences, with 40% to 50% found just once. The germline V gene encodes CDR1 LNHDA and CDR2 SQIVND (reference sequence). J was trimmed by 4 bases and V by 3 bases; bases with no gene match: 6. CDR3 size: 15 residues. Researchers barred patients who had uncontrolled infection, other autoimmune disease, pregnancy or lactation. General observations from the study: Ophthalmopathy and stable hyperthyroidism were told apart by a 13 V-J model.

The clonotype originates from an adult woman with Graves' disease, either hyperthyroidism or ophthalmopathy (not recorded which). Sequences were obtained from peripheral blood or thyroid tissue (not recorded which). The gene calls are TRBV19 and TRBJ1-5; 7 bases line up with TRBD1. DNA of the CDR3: TGTGCCAGTAGTATTGGGACAGAGCTAAATCAGCCCCAGCATTTT. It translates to CASSIGTELNQPQHF.